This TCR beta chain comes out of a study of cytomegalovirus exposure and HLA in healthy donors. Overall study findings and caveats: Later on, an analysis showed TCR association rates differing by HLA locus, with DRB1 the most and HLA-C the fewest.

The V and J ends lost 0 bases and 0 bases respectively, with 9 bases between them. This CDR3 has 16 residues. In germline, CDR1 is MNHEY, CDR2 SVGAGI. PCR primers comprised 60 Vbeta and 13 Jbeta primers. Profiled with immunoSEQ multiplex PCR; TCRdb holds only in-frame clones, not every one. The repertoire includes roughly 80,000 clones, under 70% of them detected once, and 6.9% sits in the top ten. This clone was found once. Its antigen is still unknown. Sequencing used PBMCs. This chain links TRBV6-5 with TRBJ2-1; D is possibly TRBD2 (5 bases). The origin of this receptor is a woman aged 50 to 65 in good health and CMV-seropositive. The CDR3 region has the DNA TGTGCCAGCAGTTACTCTGGACTGAGCTCCTACAATGAGCAGTTCTTC. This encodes CASSYSGLSSYNEQFF.